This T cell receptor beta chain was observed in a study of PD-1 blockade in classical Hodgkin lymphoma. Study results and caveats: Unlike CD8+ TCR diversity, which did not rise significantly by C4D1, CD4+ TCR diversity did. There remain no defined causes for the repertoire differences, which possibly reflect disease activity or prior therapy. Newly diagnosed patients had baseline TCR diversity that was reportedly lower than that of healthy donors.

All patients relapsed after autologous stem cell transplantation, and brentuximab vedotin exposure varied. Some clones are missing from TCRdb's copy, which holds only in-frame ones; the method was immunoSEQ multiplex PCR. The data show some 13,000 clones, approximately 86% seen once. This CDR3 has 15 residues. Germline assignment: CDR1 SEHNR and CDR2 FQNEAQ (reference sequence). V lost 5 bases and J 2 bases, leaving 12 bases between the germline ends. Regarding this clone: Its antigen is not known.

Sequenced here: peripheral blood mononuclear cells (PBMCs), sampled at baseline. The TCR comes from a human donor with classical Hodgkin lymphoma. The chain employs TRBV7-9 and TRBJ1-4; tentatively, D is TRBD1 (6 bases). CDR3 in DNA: TGTGCCAGCAGCGCCAGGACAGACACTAATGAAAAACTGTTTTTT. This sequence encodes CASSARTDTNEKLFF.